This T cell receptor beta chain was sequenced for a study of blood T cell repertoires in COVID-19. Sequenced by immunoSEQ multiplex PCR; TCRdb stores in-frame clones only, minus some. This repertoire shows 2,000 to 3,000 clones, around 90% found once; its top ten account for 15% to 20%. V lost 5 bases, J lost 9 bases, and 20 bases lay in between. From germline, CDR1 is SSHAT and CDR2 FNYEAQ (reference sequence). The CDR3 runs to 15 residues. The material sequenced was peripheral blood. The chain has TRBV7-7 and TRBJ2-1; TRBD1 might be the D (6 bases). The source of this sequence is a man between 65 and 80 years old with active COVID-19. The CDR3 nucleotides are TGTGCCAGCAGCCAGCATAACCCAGGGGATAGTGAGCAGTTCTTC. Its protein is CASSQHNPGDSEQFF.